The present T cell receptor (beta chain) was sequenced within a study of blood T cell repertoires in COVID-19. The wider study: COVID-19 samples collected from the United States, Italy and Spain covered acute and convalescent phases. PBMCs, B-cell-depleted T cells, or T cells were the source of the cDNA or gDNA that made up the material.

Authors' analysis steps: Researchers report that nucleated cell counts were estimated from reference gene primer amplification. The data were produced by immunoSEQ multiplex PCR, yet TCRdb's version contains in-frame clones alone and is incomplete. That table furnishes V, J and clone size, whereas the DNA furnished D and trimming. The sample has hundreds of thousands of clones, around 89% seen once. Trimming removed 7 bases from V and 2 bases from J; junction bases left unmatched: 2. The CDR3 has 12 amino acids. Enrolment of Seattle patients took place during active infection, and they were followed longitudinally.

The V and J genes are TRBV12-3 or TRBV12-4 and TRBJ2-7; 7 positions agree with TRBD1. The source material was peripheral blood. The source is a woman under 40 with COVID-19, enrolled during active disease. The CDR3 sequence is CASTDRTYEQYF. In DNA form, the CDR3 reads TGTGCCAGCACGGACAGGACCTACGAGCAGTACTTC.